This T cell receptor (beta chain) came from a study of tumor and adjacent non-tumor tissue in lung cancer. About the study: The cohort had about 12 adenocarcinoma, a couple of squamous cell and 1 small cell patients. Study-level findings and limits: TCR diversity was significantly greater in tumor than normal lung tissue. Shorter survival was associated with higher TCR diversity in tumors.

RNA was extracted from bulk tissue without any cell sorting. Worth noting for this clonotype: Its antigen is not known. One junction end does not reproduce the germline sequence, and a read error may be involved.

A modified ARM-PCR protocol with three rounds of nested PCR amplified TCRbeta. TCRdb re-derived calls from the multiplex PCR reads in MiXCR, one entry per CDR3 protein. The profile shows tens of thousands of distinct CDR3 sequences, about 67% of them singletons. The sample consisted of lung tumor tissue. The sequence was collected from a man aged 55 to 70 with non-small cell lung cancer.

The CDR3 is CSVEEGTGGRAQHF. CDR3 DNA sequence: TGCAGCGTGGAAGAGGGAACAGGGGGCCGAGCCCAGCATTTT. The chain is built from TRBV29-1 and TRBJ1-5, with 9 bases that match TRBD1. Germline CDR1 reads SQVTM; CDR2 reads ANQGSEA. There are 14 residues in the CDR3.